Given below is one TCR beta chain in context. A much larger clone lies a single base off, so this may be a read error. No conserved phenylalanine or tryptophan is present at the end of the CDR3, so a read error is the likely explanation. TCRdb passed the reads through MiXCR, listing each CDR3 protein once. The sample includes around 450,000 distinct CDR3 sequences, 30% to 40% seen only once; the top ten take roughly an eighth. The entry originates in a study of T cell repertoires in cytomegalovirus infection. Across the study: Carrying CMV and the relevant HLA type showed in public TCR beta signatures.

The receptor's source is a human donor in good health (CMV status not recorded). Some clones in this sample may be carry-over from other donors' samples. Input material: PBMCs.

CDR3 sequence: CASSPGKGETQYY. The CDR3 DNA reads as TGTGCCAGCAGCCCGGGGAAGGGAGAGACCCAGTACTAC. The J gene is TRBJ2-5, the V gene TRBV11-2; maybe TRBD2 (5 bases). The V gene's germline CDR1 is SGHAT and CDR2 FQNNGV. Trimming removed 5 bases from V and 4 bases from J, with 11 bases in between. The CDR3 extends over 13 amino acids.